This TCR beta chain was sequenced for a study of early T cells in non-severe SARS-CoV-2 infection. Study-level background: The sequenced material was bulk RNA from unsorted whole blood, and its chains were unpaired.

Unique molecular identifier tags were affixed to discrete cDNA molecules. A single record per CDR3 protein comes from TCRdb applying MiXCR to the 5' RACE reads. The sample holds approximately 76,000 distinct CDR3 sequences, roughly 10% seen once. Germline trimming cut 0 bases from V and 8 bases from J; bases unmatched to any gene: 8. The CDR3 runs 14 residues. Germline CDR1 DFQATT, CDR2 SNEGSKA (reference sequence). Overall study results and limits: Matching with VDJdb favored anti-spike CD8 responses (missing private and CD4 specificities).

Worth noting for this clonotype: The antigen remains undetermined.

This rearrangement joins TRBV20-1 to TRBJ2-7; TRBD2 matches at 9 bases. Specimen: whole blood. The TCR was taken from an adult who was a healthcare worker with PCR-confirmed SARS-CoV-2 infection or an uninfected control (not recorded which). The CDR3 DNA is TGCAGTGCTAGAGAGGCTAGCGGGGAGTTAAAGCAGTACTTC. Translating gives CSAREASGELKQYF.